The T cell receptor (beta chain) described here comes from a study of early T cells in non-severe SARS-CoV-2 infection. About the research overall: Sequencing targeted bulk RNA from unsorted whole blood, leaving chains unpaired.

Study-wide results and limits: Missing private and CD4 specificities, VDJdb matching favored anti-spike CD8 responses.

In the library, individual cDNA molecules carried attached unique molecular identifiers. In TCRdb, the 5' RACE reads were re-called with MiXCR into one record per CDR3 protein. Of about 100,000 distinct CDR3 sequences listed, 9% to 14% were seen once; the top ten hold 2.5% to 4%. The CDR3 runs to 14 residues. From germline, CDR1 is SGHVS and CDR2 FNYEAQ. V lost 3 bases, J lost 6 bases, and 4 bases stayed unmatched. A note on this clonotype: Its antigen is still unknown.

Sequencing was done on a sample of whole blood. The source is an adult who was a healthcare worker with PCR-confirmed SARS-CoV-2 infection or an uninfected control (not recorded which). J is TRBJ2-3 and V is TRBV7-6; 9 bases align to TRBD2. The CDR3 protein is CASSLGLAADTQYF. DNA of the CDR3: TGTGCCAGCAGCTTGGGACTAGCAGCGGATACGCAGTATTTT.